This T cell receptor beta chain came from a study of T-cell memory formation after mild COVID-19. Study-level results: CD4+ contracting clones lay mainly in CM and EM, CD8+ ones in EMRA. That cross-reactive memory joined was suggested by some responding clones appearing in pre-infection memory.

Details on this clonotype: The antigen is not known.

The J segment lost 6 bases and the V segment lost 1 base, leaving 1 base of the junction unmatched. The length of the CDR3 is 14 residues. CDR1 is SGHRS, CDR2 YFSETQ, per germline. TCRdb recomputed calls from the 5' RACE reads with MiXCR, one row per CDR3 protein. In the table there are fewer than 400,000 distinct CDR3 sequences, roughly 13% of which are singletons. Sequencing was carried out using PBMCs or a T cell subset sorted from them (not recorded which). J is TRBJ2-3 and V is TRBV5-1, with 11 bases identical to TRBD2. The receptor's source is a man aged 18-30 years who had mild COVID-19 (a few samples of this study predate the infection). Cell type and time point are not known. The CDR3 sequence: CASSLRLAGDTQYF. CDR3 in DNA: TGCGCCAGCAGCTTGAGACTAGCGGGGGATACGCAGTATTTT.